The T cell receptor beta chain under discussion was sequenced for a study of T cell responses to AZD1222 COVID-19 vaccine. General study findings and limits: Among those given AZD1222, only 5 to 7 were seropositive at baseline. Repertoires were sampled only after the peak T cell response. It should be noted that donors were predominantly white British and more often female, and clonal diversity was possibly underestimated.

Repertoires were generated with immunoSEQ multiplex PCR, while TCRdb's copy carries only in-frame clones and drops some. Of approximately 140,000 clones listed, 80% to 95% were seen once; the top ten hold roughly 4%. Second-dose intervals of approximately 4 or approximately 12 weeks were pooled. Concerning this clone itself: Its antigen is undetermined.

Trimming left V 3 bases short and J 2 bases short, with 7 bases between. Germline V gene sequence: CDR1 SEHNR, CDR2 FQNEAQ (reference sequence). The CDR3 has 14 amino acids. The chain recombines TRBV7-9 with TRBJ2-2; D remains unclear. The source of this sequence is an adult who received the AZD1222 COVID-19 vaccine. Here the sequenced sample was peripheral blood, taken 28 days after the second AZD1222 dose. CDR3 DNA: TGTGCCAGCAGCTTCGTTGAAAACACCGGGGAGCTGTTTTTT. Protein: CASSFVENTGELFF.